Listed below are T cell receptor beta chains from one sample, sequenced in a study of T cell changes during pregnancy in multiple sclerosis. Clones were sequenced by immunoSEQ multiplex PCR, and TCRdb holds only the in-frame ones, with some missing. The data contain over 60,000 clones, roughly 91% of them singletons. Sequencing used peripheral blood, obtained in the third trimester of pregnancy. All receptors derive from a female donor in good health, enrolled as a control in a pregnancy study. Both conserved end residues are part of each CDR3. A D gene is named only where the DNA matches it firmly. Rows may omit the clone size; those that give it use once, few, many or a size class.

TRBD1,TRBJ1-2,NA,12,TRBV27,TGTGCCAGCAGTCTTACAGGGGATGGCTACACCTTC,CASSLTGDGYTF
NA,TRBJ1-2,NA,14,TRBV7-2,TGTGCCAGCAGCTTAAAAACAGAGCCCCTGGGCTACACCTTC,CASSLKTEPLGYTF
TRBD1,TRBJ1-1,few,14,TRBV7-9,TGTGCCAGCAACCCGGACAGGTGGGGCACTGAAGCTTTCTTT,CASNPDRWGTEAFF
NA,TRBJ2-2,NA,14,TRBV5-1,TGCGCCAGCAGCATACAACAGGGTCCTGGGGAGCTGTTTTTT,CASSIQQGPGELFF
TRBD1,TRBJ1-1,NA,15,TRBV18,TGTGCCAGCTCACCCCAGGGGACAGCAAACACTGAAGCTTTCTTT,CASSPQGTANTEAFF
TRBD1,TRBJ1-5,once,20,TRBV11-3,TGTGCCAGCAGCCCGTTGAAGGGACAGGGGGCGCGGGGTGTACCAGACTCCCAGCATTTT,CASSPLKGQGARGVPDSQHF
TRBD1,TRBJ1-1,NA,17,TRBV19,TGTGCCAGTAGCGATGGCGCCCAGGACAGGTACGGTACTGAAGCTTTCTTT,CASSDGAQDRYGTEAFF
NA,TRBJ2-3,NA,15,TRBV5-1,TGCGCCAGCAGCTTGGGAAACAGGGGCACAGATACGCAGTATTTT,CASSLGNRGTDTQYF
NA,TRBJ2-7,NA,14,TRBV18,TGTGCCAGCTCACCAGTTCAATACGAGGGCGAGCAGTACTTC,CASSPVQYEGEQYF
NA,TRBJ2-1,NA,14,TRBV18,TGTGCCAGCTCAGGGGGGAGCTCCTACAATGAGCAGTTCTTC,CASSGGSSYNEQFF
TRBD1,TRBJ1-2,NA,16,TRBV6-6,TGTGCCAGCAAAACAGGGGTTTCGTTCCTTAACTATGGCTACACCTTC,CASKTGVSFLNYGYTF
TRBD2,TRBJ2-2,once,15,TRBV6-1,TGTGCCAGCAGACTAGCGGGAGGAGACACCGGGGAGCTGTTTTTT,CASRLAGGDTGELFF
TRBD1,TRBJ2-7,NA,15,TRBV9,TGTGCCAGCAGCAAAGGTAGACAGGGGGGCAACGAGCAGTACTTC,CASSKGRQGGNEQYF
NA,TRBJ2-2,NA,15,TRBV7-8,TGTGCCAGCAGCTTGCGGGGCCCGATCACCGGGGAGCTGTTTTTT,CASSLRGPITGELFF
NA,TRBJ2-1,NA,17,TRBV11-3,TGTGCCAGCAGCTTAGAACGCGGCGCTAGCTCCTACAATGAGCAGTTCTTC,CASSLERGASSYNEQFF
NA,TRBJ1-2,NA,13,TRBV28,TGTGCCAGCAGCTCAGGTGGTATATATGGCTACACCTTC,CASSSGGIYGYTF
NA,TRBJ1-2,NA,14,TRBV7-2,TGTGCCAGCAGCTTAGCAGGGGGGGCTCAGGGCTACACCTTC,CASSLAGGAQGYTF
TRBD1,TRBJ2-7,NA,14,TRBV10-3,TGTGCCATCAGTGAGGGACAGGGTTTACACGAGCAGTACTTC,CAISEGQGLHEQYF
TRBD1,TRBJ2-1,NA,15,TRBV6-5,TGTGCCACCTCACCCACAGGGGGCGCCTGGAATGAGCAGTTCTTC,CATSPTGGAWNEQFF
NA,TRBJ2-2,NA,12,TRBV9,TGTGCCAGCAGCGTACTAGCCGGGGAGCTGTTTTTT,CASSVLAGELFF
NA,TRBJ1-2,NA,16,TRBV11-2,TGTGCCAGCAGCTTAGATAGGGCTGGCGCGGGCCATGGCTACACCTTC,CASSLDRAGAGHGYTF
NA,TRBJ1-5,NA,16,TRBV10-3,TGTGCCATCAGTGAACGCCTCGGGGGGTGGTGGCAGCCCCAGCATTTT,CAISERLGGWWQPQHF
TRBD1,TRBJ1-5,NA,15,TRBV5-1,TGCGCCAGCAGCTTTACAGGGGGCTCATATCAGCCCCAGCATTTT,CASSFTGGSYQPQHF
TRBD1,TRBJ2-3,NA,15,TRBV7-9,TGTGCCAGCAGCTCAAGGGACAGGGGTGAGGATACGCAGTATTTT,CASSSRDRGEDTQYF
NA,TRBJ2-7,NA,12,TRBV30,TGTGCCTGGAGTGTACAGAGTTACGAGCAGTACTTC,CAWSVQSYEQYF
TRBD2,TRBJ2-7,NA,14,TRBV7-2,TGTGCCAGCAGTACCGTCGGGCTAGCGGTCGAGCAGTACTTC,CASSTVGLAVEQYF
TRBD2,TRBJ2-2,once,17,TRBV28,TGTGCCAGCAGTTTACTTAGCGGGAGTGTCGGCACCGGGGAGCTGTTTTTT,CASSLLSGSVGTGELFF
NA,TRBJ2-6,NA,14,TRBV30,TGTGCCTGGAGTGATAGCTCTGGGGCCAACGTCCTGACTTTC,CAWSDSSGANVLTF
NA,TRBJ1-2,NA,12,TRBV18,TGTGCCAGCTCACGTCCTTTATATGGCTACACCTTC,CASSRPLYGYTF
TRBD1,TRBJ1-2,NA,14,TRBV6-5,TGTGCCAGCAGTTACTCTAGGACAGGGGATGGCTACACCTTC,CASSYSRTGDGYTF
NA,TRBJ1-2,NA,14,TRBV18,TGTGCCAGCTCACCCGGTCCTCGGAACTATGGCTACACCTTC,CASSPGPRNYGYTF
TRBD1,TRBJ2-7,NA,15,TRBV27,TGTGCCAGCAGGCTAGGGACAGGGGCTGGGTACGAGCAGTACTTC,CASRLGTGAGYEQYF
TRBD1,TRBJ1-2,NA,15,TRBV18,TGTGCCAGCTCACCGGGGACAGGGGGTGGCTATGGCTACACCTTC,CASSPGTGGGYGYTF
NA,TRBJ1-1,NA,15,TRBV19,TGTGCCAGTAGTGCCTCGATTACTGGGAACACTGAAGCTTTCTTT,CASSASITGNTEAFF
TRBD2,TRBJ2-3,NA,16,TRBV28,TGTGCCAGCAGTTTAGGAAAGCGGGGGAGCACAGATACGCAGTATTTT,CASSLGKRGSTDTQYF